This T cell receptor (beta chain) was obtained from a study of spatial heterogeneity in lung cancer. In its sample, this clonotype was seen a few times. Trimming removed 7 bases at V and 5 bases at J, with 8 bases between. Germline V gene data show CDR1 as KGHDR and CDR2 as SFDVKD. The CDR3 is 11 residues long. The time point was: blood at routine non-recurrence follow-up after resection. Tumor, nontumor lung or frozen PBMC supplied whole RNA, sequenced without sorting. The library protocol tagged each TCR cDNA with a unique molecular identifier. TCRdb ran MiXCR on the 5' RACE reads and lists one entry per CDR3 protein. Among fewer than 150,000 distinct CDR3 sequences listed, 11% were seen once.

V gene TRBV24-1 combines with J gene TRBJ2-7; D uncertain. The TCR originated in a female donor with early-stage non-small cell lung cancer. The input for sequencing was PBMCs, taken at follow-up. The CDR3 protein is CATSLRDEQYF. The CDR3 nucleotides are TGTGCCACCAGCCTCCGGGACGAGCAGTACTTC.